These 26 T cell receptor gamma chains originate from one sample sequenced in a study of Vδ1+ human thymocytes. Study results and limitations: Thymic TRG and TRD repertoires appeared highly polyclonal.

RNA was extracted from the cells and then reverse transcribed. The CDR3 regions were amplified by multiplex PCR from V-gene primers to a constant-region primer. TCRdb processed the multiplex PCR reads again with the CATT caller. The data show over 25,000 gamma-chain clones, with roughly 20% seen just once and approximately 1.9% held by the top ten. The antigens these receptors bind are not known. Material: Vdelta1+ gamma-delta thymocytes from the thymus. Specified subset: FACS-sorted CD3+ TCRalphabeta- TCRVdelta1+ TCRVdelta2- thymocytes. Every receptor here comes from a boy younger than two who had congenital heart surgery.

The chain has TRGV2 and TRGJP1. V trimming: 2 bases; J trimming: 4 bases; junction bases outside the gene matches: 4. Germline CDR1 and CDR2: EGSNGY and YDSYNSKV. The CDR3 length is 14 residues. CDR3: CATWDAITGWFKIF. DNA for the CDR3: TGTGCCACCTGGGACGCAATCACTGGTTGGTTCAAGATATTT.

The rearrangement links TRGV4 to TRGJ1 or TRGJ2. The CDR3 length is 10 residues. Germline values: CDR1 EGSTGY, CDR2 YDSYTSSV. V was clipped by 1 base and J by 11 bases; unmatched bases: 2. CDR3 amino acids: CATWDGQKLF. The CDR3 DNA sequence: TGTGCCACCTGGGATGGACAGAAACTCTTT.

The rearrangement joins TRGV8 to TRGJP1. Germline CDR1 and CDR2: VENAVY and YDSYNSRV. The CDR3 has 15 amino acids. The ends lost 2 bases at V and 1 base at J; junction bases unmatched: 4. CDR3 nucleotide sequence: TGTGCCACCTGGGATAACCCTACCACTGGTTGGTTCAAGATATTT. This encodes CATWDNPTTGWFKIF.

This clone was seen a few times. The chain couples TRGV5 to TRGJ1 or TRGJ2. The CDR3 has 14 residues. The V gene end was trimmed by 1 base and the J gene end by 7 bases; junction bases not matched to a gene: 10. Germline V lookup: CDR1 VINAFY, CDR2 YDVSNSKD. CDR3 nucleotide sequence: TGTGCCACCTGGGACAGCCTCGGGATGTATAAGAAACTCTTT. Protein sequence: CATWDSLGMYKKLF.

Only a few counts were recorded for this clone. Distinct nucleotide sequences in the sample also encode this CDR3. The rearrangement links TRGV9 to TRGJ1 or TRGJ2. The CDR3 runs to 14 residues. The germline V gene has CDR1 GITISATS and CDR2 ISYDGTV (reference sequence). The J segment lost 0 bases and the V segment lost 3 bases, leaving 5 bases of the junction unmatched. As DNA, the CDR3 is TGTGCCTTGTGGGAGCCCGAGAATTATTATAAGAAACTCTTT. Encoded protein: CALWEPENYYKKLF.

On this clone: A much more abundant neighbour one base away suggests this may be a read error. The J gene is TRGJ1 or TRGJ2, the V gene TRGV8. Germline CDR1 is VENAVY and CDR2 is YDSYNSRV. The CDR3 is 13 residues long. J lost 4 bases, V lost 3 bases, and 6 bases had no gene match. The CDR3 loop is CATWDAPYYKKLF. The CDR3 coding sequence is TGTGCCACCTGGGATGCGCCGTATTATAAGAAACTCTTT.

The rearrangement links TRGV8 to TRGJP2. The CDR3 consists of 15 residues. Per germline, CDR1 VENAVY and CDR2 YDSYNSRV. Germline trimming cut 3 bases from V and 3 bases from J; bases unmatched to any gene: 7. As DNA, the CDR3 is TGTGCCACCTGGGATCGTCATGGTAGTGATTGGATCAAGACGTTT. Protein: CATWDRHGSDWIKTF.

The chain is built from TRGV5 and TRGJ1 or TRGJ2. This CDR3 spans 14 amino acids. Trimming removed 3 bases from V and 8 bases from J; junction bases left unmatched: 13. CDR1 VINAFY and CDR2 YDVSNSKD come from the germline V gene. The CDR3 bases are TGTGCCACCTGGGACGGGGAGAATTTTCATAAGAAACTCTTT. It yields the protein CATWDGENFHKKLF.

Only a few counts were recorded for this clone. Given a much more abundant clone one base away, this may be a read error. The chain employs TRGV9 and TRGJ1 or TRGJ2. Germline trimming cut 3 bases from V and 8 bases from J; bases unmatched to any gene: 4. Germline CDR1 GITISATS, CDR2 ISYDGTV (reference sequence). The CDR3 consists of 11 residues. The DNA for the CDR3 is TGTGCCTTGTGGGAGAGGCATAAGAAACTCTTT. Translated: CALWERHKKLF.

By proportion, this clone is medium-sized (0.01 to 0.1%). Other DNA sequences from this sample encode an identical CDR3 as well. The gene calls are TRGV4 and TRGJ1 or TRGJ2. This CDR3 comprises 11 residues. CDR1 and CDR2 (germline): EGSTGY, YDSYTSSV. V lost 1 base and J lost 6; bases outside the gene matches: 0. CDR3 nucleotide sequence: TGTGCCACCTGGGATGGTTATAAGAAACTCTTT. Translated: CATWDGYKKLF.

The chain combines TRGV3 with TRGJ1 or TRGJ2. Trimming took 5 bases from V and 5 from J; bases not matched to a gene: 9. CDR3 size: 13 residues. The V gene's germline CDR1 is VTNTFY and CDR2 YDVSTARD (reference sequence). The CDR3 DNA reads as TGTGCCACCTGGGGGTCCGGGCATTATAAGAAACTCTTT. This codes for CATWGSGHYKKLF.

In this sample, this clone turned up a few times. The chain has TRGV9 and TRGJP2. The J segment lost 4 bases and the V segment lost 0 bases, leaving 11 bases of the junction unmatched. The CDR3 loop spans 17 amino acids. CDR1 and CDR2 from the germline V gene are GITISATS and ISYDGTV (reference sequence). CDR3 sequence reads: CALWEVHSRDSDWIKTF. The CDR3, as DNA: TGTGCCTTGTGGGAGGTGCACTCAAGAGATAGTGATTGGATCAAGACGTTT.

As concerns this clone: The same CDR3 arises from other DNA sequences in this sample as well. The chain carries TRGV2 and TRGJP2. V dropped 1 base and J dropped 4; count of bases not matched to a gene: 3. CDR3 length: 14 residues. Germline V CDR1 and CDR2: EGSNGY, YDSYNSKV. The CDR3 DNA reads TGTGCCACCTGGGACGGATATAGTGATTGGATCAAGACGTTT. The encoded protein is CATWDGYSDWIKTF.

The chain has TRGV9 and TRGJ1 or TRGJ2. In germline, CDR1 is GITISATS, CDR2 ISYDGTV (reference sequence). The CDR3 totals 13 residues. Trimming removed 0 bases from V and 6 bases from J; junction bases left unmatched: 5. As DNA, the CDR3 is TGTGCCTTGTGGGAGGTGGGACCTTATAAGAAACTCTTT. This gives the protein CALWEVGPYKKLF.

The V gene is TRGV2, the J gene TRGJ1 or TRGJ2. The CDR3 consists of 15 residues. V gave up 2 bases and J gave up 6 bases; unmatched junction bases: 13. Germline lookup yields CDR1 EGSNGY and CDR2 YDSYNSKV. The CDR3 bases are TGTGCCACCTGGGACGACGAGGGGTGTGGTTATAAGAAACTCTTT. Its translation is CATWDDEGCGYKKLF.

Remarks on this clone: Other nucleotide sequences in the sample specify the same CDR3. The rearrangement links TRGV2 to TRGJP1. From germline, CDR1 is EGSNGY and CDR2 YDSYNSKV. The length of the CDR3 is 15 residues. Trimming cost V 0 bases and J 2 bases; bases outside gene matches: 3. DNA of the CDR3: TGTGCCACCTGGGACGGGCAGACCACTGGTTGGTTCAAGATATTT. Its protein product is CATWDGQTTGWFKIF.

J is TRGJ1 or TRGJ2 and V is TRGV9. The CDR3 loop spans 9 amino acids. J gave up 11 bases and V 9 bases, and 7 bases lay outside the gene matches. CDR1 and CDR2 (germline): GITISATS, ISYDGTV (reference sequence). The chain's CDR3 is CALGFEKLF. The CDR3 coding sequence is TGTGCCTTGGGGTTCGAGAAACTCTTT.

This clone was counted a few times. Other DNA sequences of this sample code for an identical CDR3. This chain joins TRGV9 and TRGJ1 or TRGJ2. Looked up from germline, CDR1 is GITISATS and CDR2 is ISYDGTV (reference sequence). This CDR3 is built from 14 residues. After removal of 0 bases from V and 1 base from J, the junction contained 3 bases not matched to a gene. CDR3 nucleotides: TGTGCCTTGTGGGAGGTGGGAAATTATTATAAGAAACTCTTT. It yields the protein CALWEVGNYYKKLF.

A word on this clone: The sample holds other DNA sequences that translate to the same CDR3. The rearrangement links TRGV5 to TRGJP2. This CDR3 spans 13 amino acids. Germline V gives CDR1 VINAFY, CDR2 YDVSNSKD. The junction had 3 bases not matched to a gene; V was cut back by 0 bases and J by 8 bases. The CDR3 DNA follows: TGTGCCACCTGGGACAGGCCCGATTGGATCAAGACGTTT. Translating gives CATWDRPDWIKTF.

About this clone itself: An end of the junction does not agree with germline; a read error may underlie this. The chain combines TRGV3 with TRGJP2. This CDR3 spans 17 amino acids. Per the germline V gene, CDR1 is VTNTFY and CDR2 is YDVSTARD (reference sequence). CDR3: CATWDCYPLCSDWIETF. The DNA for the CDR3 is TGTGCCACCTGGGACTGCTACCCCTTATGTAGTGATTGGATCGAGACGTTT.

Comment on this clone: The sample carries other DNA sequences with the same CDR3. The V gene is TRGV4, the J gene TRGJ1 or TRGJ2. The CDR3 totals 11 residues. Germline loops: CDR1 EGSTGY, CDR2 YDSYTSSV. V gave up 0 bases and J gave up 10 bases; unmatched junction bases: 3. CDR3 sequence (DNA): TGTGCCACCTGGGATGGGCGAAAGAAACTCTTT. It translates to CATWDGRKKLF.

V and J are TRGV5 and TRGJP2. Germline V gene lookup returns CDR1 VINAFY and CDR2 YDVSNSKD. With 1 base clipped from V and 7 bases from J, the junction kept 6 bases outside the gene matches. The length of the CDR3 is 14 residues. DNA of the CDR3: TGTGCCACCTGGGACAGCGAGGCTGATTGGATCAAGACGTTT. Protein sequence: CATWDSEADWIKTF.

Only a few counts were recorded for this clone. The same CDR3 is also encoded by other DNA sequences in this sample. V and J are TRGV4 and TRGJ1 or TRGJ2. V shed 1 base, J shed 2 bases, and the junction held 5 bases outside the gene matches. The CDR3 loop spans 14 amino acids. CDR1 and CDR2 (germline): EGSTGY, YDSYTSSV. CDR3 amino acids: CATWDGMDYYKKLF. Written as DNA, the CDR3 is TGTGCCACCTGGGATGGAATGGATTATTATAAGAAACTCTTT.

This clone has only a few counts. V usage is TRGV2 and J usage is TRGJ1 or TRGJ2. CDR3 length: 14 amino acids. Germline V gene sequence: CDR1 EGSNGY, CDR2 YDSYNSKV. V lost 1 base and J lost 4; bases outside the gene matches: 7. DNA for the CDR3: TGTGCCACCTGGGACGGACGCTGCTATTATAAGAAACTCTTT. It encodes CATWDGRCYYKKLF.

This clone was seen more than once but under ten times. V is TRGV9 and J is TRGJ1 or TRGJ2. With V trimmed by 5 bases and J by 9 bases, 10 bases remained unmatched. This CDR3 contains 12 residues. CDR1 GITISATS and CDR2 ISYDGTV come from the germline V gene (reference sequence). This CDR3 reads CALWALMGKKLF. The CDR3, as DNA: TGTGCCTTGTGGGCATTGATGGGTAAGAAACTCTTT.

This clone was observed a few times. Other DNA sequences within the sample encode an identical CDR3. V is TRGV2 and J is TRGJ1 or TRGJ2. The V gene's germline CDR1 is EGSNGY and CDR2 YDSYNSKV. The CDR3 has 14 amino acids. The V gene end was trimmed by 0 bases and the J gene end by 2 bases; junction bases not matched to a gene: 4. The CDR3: CATWDGPHYYKKLF. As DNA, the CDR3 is TGTGCCACCTGGGACGGGCCGCATTATTATAAGAAACTCTTT.